These 22 T cell receptor beta chains were all obtained from the same sample, sequenced in a study of response to subunit inactivated influenza vaccine. A single record per CDR3 protein comes from TCRdb applying MiXCR to the RT-PCR reads. The sample includes over 450,000 distinct CDR3 sequences, around 13% seen only once; the top ten take around 13%. Sequenced here: PBMCs from blood, sampled about 40 days after vaccination. These receptors came from a man between 45 and 60 years old who received an inactivated influenza vaccine.

This clonotype was detected only a few times. The chain uses TRBV2 and TRBJ2-1; 10 positions agree with TRBD1. CDR3 size: 15 residues. V shed 5 bases, J shed 8 bases, and the junction held 9 bases outside the gene matches. The germline V gene encodes CDR1 SNHLY and CDR2 FYNNEI. The CDR3, as DNA: TGTGCCAGCAGTTCCCGGACAGGGGGTGGGGATGAGCAGTTCTTC. Translation gives CASSSRTGGGDEQFF.

This clonotype has at least ten counts. The CDR3 sequence is CASSYGGLAIEYNEQFF. CDR3 in DNA: TGTGCCAGCAGCTACGGCGGACTAGCGATTGAATACAATGAGCAGTTCTTC. V is TRBV7-6 and J is TRBJ2-1, with 9 nucleotides matching TRBD2. The CDR3 loop spans 17 amino acids. Germline V CDR1 and CDR2: SGHVS, FNYEAQ. V trimming: 4 bases; J trimming: 4 bases; junction bases outside the gene matches: 11. Supplemented by reference TRBV7-6 and TRBJ2-1, the full variable domain reads GAGVSQSPRYKVTKRGQDVALRCDPISGHVSLYWYRQALGQGPEFLTYFNYEAQQDKSGLPNDRFSAERPEGSISTLTIQRTEQRDSAMYRCASSYGGLAIEYNEQFFGPGTRLTVL.

This clonotype was counted only a few times. The chain employs TRBV28 and TRBJ2-2, with D possibly TRBD1 on 7 matching bases. V lost 6 bases and J 2 bases, leaving 13 bases between the germline ends. The CDR3 is 15 residues long. CDR1 is MDHEN and CDR2 is SYDVKM in the germline V gene. CDR3 nucleotide sequence: TGTGCCAGCAGCGGGGGACAGCGAAACACCGGGGAGCTGTTTTTT. This sequence encodes CASSGGQRNTGELFF.

This clonotype was seen repeatedly, ten times or more. This chain uses TRBV20-1 with TRBJ2-6; 12 nucleotides align to TRBD1. J was trimmed by 4 bases and V by 4 bases; bases with no gene match: 5. The length of the CDR3 is 16 residues. CDR1 is DFQATT and CDR2 is SNEGSKA in the germline V gene (reference sequence). The CDR3 DNA is TGCAGTGCTAAGGGACAGGGGGCGCTGGGGGCCAACGTCCTGACTTTC. This gives the protein CSAKGQGALGANVLTF.

This chain links TRBV28 with TRBJ2-2; TRBD2 aligns across 12 bases. Looked up from germline, CDR1 is MDHEN and CDR2 is SYDVKM. The CDR3 contains 17 residues. The V gene end was trimmed by 10 bases and the J gene end by 6 bases; junction bases not matched to a gene: 15. CDR3 DNA sequence: TGTGCCACCACCAATCTAGCGGGAGGGCCGGTGTCCGGGGAGCTGTTTTTT. Translated, it gives CATTNLAGGPVSGELFF. The variable domain in full, completed from reference TRBV28 and TRBJ2-2, reads DVKVTQSSRYLVKRTGEKVFLECVQDMDHENMFWYRQDPGLGLRLIYFSYDVKMKEKGDIPEGYSVSREKKERFSLILESASTNQTSMYLCATTNLAGGPVSGELFFGEGSRLTVL.

The chain carries TRBV27 and TRBJ2-2; tentatively, D is TRBD1 or TRBD2 (6 bases each). This CDR3 comprises 14 residues. CDR1 is MNHEY, CDR2 SMNVEV, per germline (reference sequence). The germline V and J ends were trimmed by 3 bases and 4 bases, with 9 bases remaining between them. The CDR3 sequence is CASSFRGGTGELFF. The CDR3, as DNA: TGTGCCAGCAGTTTCAGGGGAGGCACCGGGGAGCTGTTTTTT.

At least ten counts were recorded for this clonotype. The chain carries TRBV5-6 and TRBJ2-1; D is perhaps TRBD2 (6 bases). The length of the CDR3 is 15 residues. Germline V gene data show CDR1 as SGHDT and CDR2 as YYEEEE. Trimming left V 0 bases short and J 3 bases short, with 10 bases between. This chain's CDR3 is CASSLVPGDYNEQFF. DNA of the CDR3: TGTGCCAGCAGCTTGGTTCCGGGGGACTACAATGAGCAGTTCTTC.

In regard to this clonotype: A junction end diverges from the germline sequence, so it may reflect a read error. J is TRBJ2-5 and V is TRBV29-1, with 7 bases identical to TRBD2. CDR1 and CDR2 (germline): SQVTM, ANQGSEA. CDR3 length: 16 amino acids. DNA for the CDR3: TGCAGCGTTGACCTGGGTAGCGGGCTACTACAAGAGACCCAGTGCTTC. Protein product: CSVDLGSGLLQETQCF.

This clonotype was recorded a few times. The J gene is TRBJ2-7, the V gene TRBV3-1, with a weak D call TRBD2 (6 bases). Germline V lookup: CDR1 LGHDT, CDR2 YNNKEL (reference sequence). The length of the CDR3 is 14 residues. Trimming removed 1 base at V and 2 bases at J, with 9 bases between. CDR3: CASSQAAGPYEQYF. As DNA, the CDR3 is TGTGCCAGCAGCCAAGCGGCGGGGCCCTACGAGCAGTACTTC.

The chain links TRBV4-3 to TRBJ2-1; D gene ambiguous. The ends were cut back, 4 bases at V and 5 bases at J, with 12 bases in the middle. Germline V lookup: CDR1 LGHNA, CDR2 YSLEER. The CDR3 covers 14 residues. CDR3: CASSPNHRDNEQFF. The CDR3 coding sequence is TGCGCCAGCAGCCCAAATCATAGAGACAATGAGCAGTTCTTC.

This clonotype was picked up many times. The chain combines TRBV7-2 with TRBJ2-3, with D hard to call. Trimming pared 3 bases from V and 3 bases from J, leaving 13 bases between. From germline, CDR1 is SGHTA and CDR2 FQGNSA. The CDR3 has 15 amino acids. Here the CDR3 reads CASSLQSVLTDTQYF. CDR3 nucleotide sequence: TGTGCCAGCAGCTTGCAGTCAGTGTTGACAGATACGCAGTATTTT.

The chain recombines TRBV29-1 with TRBJ2-1; no reliable D call. Trimming took off 5 bases at V and 1 base at J, with 12 bases between the two ends. CDR1 and CDR2 from the germline V gene are SQVTM and ANQGSEA. This CDR3 is built from 14 residues. Here the CDR3 reads CSVYSAWSYNEQFF. The CDR3 DNA sequence: TGCAGCGTTTATTCAGCATGGTCCTACAATGAGCAGTTCTTC.

The chain couples TRBV7-8 to TRBJ2-3; D might be TRBD2 (6 bases). V lost 1 base, J lost 2 bases, and 13 bases lay in between. CDR3 length: 16 amino acids. CDR1 and CDR2 (germline): SGHVS, FQNEAQ. Written as DNA, the CDR3 is TGTGCCAGCAGCTTAGGTTGGGGGGTTTACACAGATACGCAGTATTTT. Translating it yields CASSLGWGVYTDTQYF.

V usage is TRBV5-1 and J usage is TRBJ2-4; D is ambiguous. Trimming took 4 bases from V and 1 from J, leaving 15 bases between them. Germline CDR1 and CDR2: SGHRS and YFSETQ. The CDR3 is made up of 16 amino acids. CDR3 region: CASSPGSGPAKNIQYF. The CDR3 coding sequence is TGCGCCAGCAGCCCTGGGTCAGGCCCTGCCAAAAACATTCAGTACTTC. Full variable domain (rest looked up from reference TRBV5-1 and TRBJ2-4): KAGVTQTPRYLIKTRGQQVTLSCSPISGHRSVSWYQQTPGQGLQFLFEYFSETQRNKGNFPGRFSGRQFSNSRSEMNVSTLELGDSALYLCASSPGSGPAKNIQYFGAGTRLSVL.

A few counts support this clonotype. The chain has TRBV9 and TRBJ2-5; D uncertain. Germline V lookup: CDR1 SGDLS, CDR2 YYNGEE. This CDR3 has 14 residues. The germline V and J ends were trimmed by 0 bases and 1 base, with 7 bases remaining between them. Here the CDR3 DNA reads TGTGCCAGCAGCGTAGGAAACCCCCAAGAGACCCAGTACTTC. This translates into CASSVGNPQETQYF.

The chain couples TRBV5-1 to TRBJ2-3; 11 nucleotides agree with TRBD2. V lost 0 bases, J lost 7 bases, and 1 base stayed unmatched. Germline values: CDR1 SGHRS, CDR2 YFSETQ. CDR3 length equals 14 residues. The CDR3 region is CASSLGLAGHTQYF. The CDR3 DNA sequence: TGCGCCAGCAGCTTGGGACTAGCGGGGCATACGCAGTATTTT.

DNA of the CDR3: TGTGCCAGCAGTTACTTTACTAGCGACTCCTACGAGCAGTACTTC. Its translation: CASSYFTSDSYEQYF. V and J are TRBV6-5 and TRBJ2-7; 7 nucleotides agree with TRBD2. Germline CDR1 is MNHEY and CDR2 is SVGAGI. After removal of 1 base from V and 0 bases from J, the junction contained 3 bases not matched to a gene. The CDR3 runs to 15 residues.

The table lists this clonotype with a few counts. The chain employs TRBV5-1 and TRBJ2-6; D ambiguous. Trimming took off 4 bases at V and 2 bases at J, with 4 bases between the two ends. The CDR3 sequence is 13 residues long. Germline V gives CDR1 SGHRS, CDR2 YFSETQ. In nucleotides, the CDR3 is TGCGCCAGCAGCGAAACTGGGGCCAACGTCCTGACTTTC. Protein sequence: CASSETGANVLTF.

This clonotype was detected a few times. The chain joins TRBV28 to TRBJ2-6; no clear D. The CDR3 is made up of 18 amino acids. The V end lost 1 base, the J end lost 1 base, and 14 bases lay between the germline ends. Germline V gene data show CDR1 as MDHEN and CDR2 as SYDVKM. In DNA, the CDR3 is TGTGCCAGCAGTTTATCGGCAATGGGTCTATCTGGGGCCAACGTCCTGACTTTC. It encodes CASSLSAMGLSGANVLTF.

This clonotype was found a few times. V is TRBV30 and J is TRBJ1-1; possibly TRBD1 for D (6 bases). The CDR3 is made up of 13 amino acids. V lost 3 bases, J lost 8 bases, and 16 bases lay in between. Germline V gene data show CDR1 as GTSNPN and CDR2 as SVGIG (reference sequence). The CDR3 coding sequence is TGTGCCTGGAGGTTCCGGCTTCAGGGGGAAGCTTTCTTT. It yields the protein CAWRFRLQGEAFF.

The sample holds many counts of this clonotype. The chain joins TRBV7-2 to TRBJ2-3; unclear D gene. V shed 2 bases and J shed 0 bases, with 9 bases lying between them. CDR3 size: 15 residues. CDR1 and CDR2 from the germline V gene are SGHTA and FQGNSA. The DNA for the CDR3 is TGTGCCAGCAGCTTATCGCCGGCTAGCACAGATACGCAGTATTTT. Amino acid sequence: CASSLSPASTDTQYF.

This clonotype has only a few counts. The CDR3 DNA is TGTGCCAGCAGCCGTGCGGGGTTAACCCCCTACGAGCAGTACTTC. Amino acid sequence: CASSRAGLTPYEQYF. J is TRBJ2-7 and V is TRBV7-9; a weak D match, TRBD2 (6 bases). This CDR3 has 15 amino acids. Trimming stripped 5 bases from V and 2 bases from J, with 16 bases between. The germline gives CDR1 SEHNR, CDR2 FQNEAQ (reference sequence).